The 11 T cell receptor beta chains given below trace back to one sample, sequenced in a study of naive and memory T cell subsets. Study conclusions and caveats: Naive repertoires, especially CD8, held a few larger clonotypes, possibly memory cells re-expressing CD45RA.

No antigen is known for these receptors. The beta constant-region primer was an equimolar mix of two oligonucleotides covering TRBC1 and TRBC2. Four rounds of PCR amplified the ligated cDNA using nested alpha and beta constant-region primers plus SP2. TCRdb recomputed calls from the UMI-ligation and nested PCR reads with MiXCR, one row per CDR3 protein. The top ten clones hold about 0.57% of a sample with fewer than 150,000 distinct CDR3 sequences, approximately 20% of them seen once. The sample taken for sequencing was naive CD8+ T cells from blood. The origin of the receptors is a human donor in good health.

This clonotype was counted between two and nine times. The chain links TRBV7-9 to TRBJ2-4; the match to TRBD1 covers 10 bases. V trimming: 5 bases; J trimming: 0 bases; junction bases outside the gene matches: 7. The CDR3 runs to 17 residues. CDR1 is SEHNR, CDR2 FQNEAQ, per germline (reference sequence). CDR3 amino acids: CASSTRDRGVAKNIQYF. The CDR3 region has the DNA TGTGCCAGCAGCACCCGGGACAGGGGTGTAGCCAAAAACATTCAGTACTTC.

The chain employs TRBV5-5 and TRBJ1-1; no firm D call. Germline V lookup: CDR1 SGHKS, CDR2 YYEKEE (reference sequence). With 2 bases removed from V and 1 base from J, the gap between germline ends came to 9 bases. CDR3 length equals 14 residues. The CDR3, as DNA: TGTGCCAGCAGCTTAGGGAGGACGAACACTGAAGCTTTCTTT. This translates into CASSLGRTNTEAFF.

This clonotype was found a few times. J is TRBJ2-7 and V is TRBV13, with 11 bases identical to TRBD2. After removal of 6 bases from V and 6 bases from J, the junction contained 7 bases not matched to a gene. From germline, CDR1 is PRHDT and CDR2 FYEKMQ (reference sequence). The CDR3 contains 14 residues. As DNA, the CDR3 is TGTGCCAGCAGTCCTAGCGGGGGGACCGGCGAGCAGTACTTC. Translation: CASSPSGGTGEQYF.

The genes are TRBV12-5 and TRBJ1-5, with D uncertain. The V and J ends lost 6 bases and 6 bases respectively, with 15 bases between them. The CDR3 contains 14 residues. Per germline, CDR1 LGHNT and CDR2 FRNRAP. CDR3 in DNA: TGTGCTAGTGGGCCGGGCCAAAGGAGTCAGCCCCAGCATTTT. Translation: CASGPGQRSQPQHF.

J is TRBJ2-7 and V is TRBV4-3; 8 bases are a match to TRBD1. V lost 0 bases to trimming and J lost 5 bases; unmatched junction nucleotides: 6. The CDR3 runs to 15 residues. The V gene's germline CDR1 is LGHNA and CDR2 YSLEER. The CDR3 region has the DNA TGCGCCAGCAGCCAAGATGGAACAGGGGGAGACGAGCAGTACTTC. It specifies CASSQDGTGGDEQYF.

The gene calls are TRBV7-9 and TRBJ1-2; no clear D. The CDR3 loop spans 15 amino acids. Trimming removed 4 bases at V and 0 bases at J, with 12 bases between. Germline V gene data show CDR1 as SEHNR and CDR2 as FQNEAQ (reference sequence). The CDR3: CASSSARGPNYGYTF. The CDR3 nucleotides are TGTGCCAGCAGCTCGGCACGCGGCCCTAACTATGGCTACACCTTC.

This clonotype was found a few times. This chain connects TRBV29-1 to TRBJ2-7; D may be TRBD2 (5 bases). Trimming pared 7 bases from V and 2 bases from J, leaving 18 bases between. This CDR3 comprises 14 residues. Germline loops: CDR1 SQVTM, CDR2 ANQGSEA. CDR3 in amino acids: CSAGGEGSTYEQYF. CDR3 coding DNA: TGCAGCGCAGGCGGCGAGGGCTCGACCTACGAGCAGTACTTC.

This clonotype was counted a few times. The genes are TRBV7-9 and TRBJ2-7, with 7 nucleotides matching TRBD2. Germline V gives CDR1 SEHNR, CDR2 FQNEAQ (reference sequence). J gave up 0 bases and V 5 bases, and 4 bases lay outside the gene matches. The CDR3 has 14 amino acids. CDR3 sequence reads: CASSAGLLSYEQYF. CDR3 DNA: TGTGCCAGCAGCGCGGGACTACTCTCCTACGAGCAGTACTTC.

This clonotype showed up just a few times. The chain employs TRBV20-1 and TRBJ1-6; D remains ambiguous. CDR1 and CDR2 from the germline V gene are DFQATT and SNEGSKA (reference sequence). Trimming left V 5 bases short and J 10 bases short, with 0 bases between. The CDR3 contains 8 residues. CDR3 amino acids: CSASPLHF. The CDR3 DNA is TGCAGTGCTTCACCCCTCCACTTT.

The chain recombines TRBV28 with TRBJ2-1; D tentatively fits TRBD1 or TRBD2 (6 bases each). CDR3 size: 18 residues. V dropped 3 bases and J dropped 1 base, with 19 bases sitting between them. Germline V gene lookup returns CDR1 MDHEN and CDR2 SYDVKM. The CDR3 sequence: CASSFPDGGGMSYNEQFF. CDR3 coding DNA: TGTGCCAGCAGTTTCCCCGACGGAGGGGGGATGTCCTACAATGAGCAGTTCTTC.

The V call is TRBV7-6, the J call TRBJ2-7; a possible D gene is TRBD1 (6 bases). With 2 bases removed from V and 5 bases from J, the gap between germline ends came to 13 bases. The CDR3 spans 14 residues. CDR1 is SGHVS and CDR2 is FNYEAQ in the germline V gene. The CDR3: CASSLTEQGNEQYF. In nucleotides, the CDR3 is TGTGCCAGCAGCTTAACCGAGCAGGGGAACGAGCAGTACTTC.